This TCR beta chain was documented in a study of T cell responses to AZD1222 COVID-19 vaccine (dated by TCRdb to 2020 to 2022). In the study overall: A total of 230 to 250 trial participants underwent TCR sequencing, of whom around 210 had received two doses of AZD1222 and around 25 had received two doses of the MenACWY control vaccine. Trial participants were enrolled by age into 18-55, 56-69 and 70-plus year subgroups, with approximately 150, 28 and 58 TCR-sequenced participants respectively. Study-wide findings and limitations: Because no day 14 peak-response samples were available, repertoires were characterized only after the peak T cell response. The 56-69-year group was small, and its depth increase did not reach significance, likely because of low power. Epitopes outside the regions mutated in the B.1.351 and B.1.1.7 variants were reportedly recognized by nearly half of the unique spike-specific TCRs. Conclusions about previously exposed vaccinees are limited because only a handful of AZD1222 recipients were SARS-CoV-2 seropositive at baseline. After two AZD1222 doses, both the breadth and the depth of spike-specific TCRs were significantly higher than at day 0 and than in MenACWY recipients. Vaccine-associated CD4 TCRs spanned the whole spike protein, with dominant responses in regions 160-218 and 743-854. Participants were mostly white British, with more females than males. The authors suggested clonal diversity may have been underestimated.

As regards this clone: What antigen it recognizes has not been identified. Nothing much larger sits one base from this clone, and base qualities are not available.

From the cysteine through the phenylalanine, the CDR3 covers 16 amino acids. The CDR3 DNA has 48 bases and is translated from base 1. The CDR3 regions of human TCRbeta chains were analyzed by immunosequencing. On the study's bioinformatics: TCRs in the repertoires were matched against a reference library of SARS-CoV-2-specific TCRs that had been generated with the MIRA antigen-specificity platform. Breadth was defined as the fraction of unique TCRs that were SARS-CoV-2-associated. Depth was defined as the fraction of total T cells that were SARS-CoV-2-associated. Using the MIRA data, each spike-specific TCR was assigned both to the spike region to which the TCR was reactive and to a CD4 or CD8 class. Log10-transformed breadth and depth values were compared by one-way ANOVA with Sidak's multiple comparisons tests. In its TCRdb copy, this immuneACCESS table keeps in-frame sequences only and misses some clones. Where compared with another copy, unresolved V genes explain less than half of these, and the others have no known cause. The V and J calls and clone size were taken over from that table, and D and trimming were inferred from the DNA. This sample has about 110,000 clones in its table, and 70% to 90% of those were observed once. About 5% of the sample rests with the top ten.

According to the study, the label for this sample's time point signals: about 28 days (+/-7) after the second vaccine dose. AZD1222 recipients given second doses at about 4 weeks or at about 12 weeks were pooled, since spike-specific TCR depth and breadth were not found to differ between the two schedules. Vaccinee samples came from UK trials COV001 and COV002, including a single-blind randomized controlled phase 2/3 trial of AZD1222 (ChAdOx1 nCoV-19) in healthy adults. For TCRbeta chain sequencing, PBMC samples from trial participants were taken at day 0 and at day 28 after the second dose. The material sequenced was peripheral blood, taken 28 days after the second AZD1222 dose. The rearranged chain carries TRBV21-1 and TRBJ1-2. TRBV21-1 is described as a pseudogene. This TCR came from an adult who received the AZD1222 COVID-19 vaccine. The nucleotide sequence reads TGTGCCAGCAGCAAGGGGGTCCGGGTAGCTAACTATGGCTACACCTTC. Its amino acids are CASSKGVRVANYGYTF.